The sample holds many counts of the clone carrying this TCR beta chain. The antigen remains unidentified. The data are from a study of T cells in Graves' hyperthyroidism and ophthalmopathy. Study details: It was at initial diagnosis, before any treatment, that peripheral blood was collected. Findings and limits, study-wide: Separating ophthalmopathy from stable hyperthyroidism was achieved by a 13 V-J model. Most thyroid clonotypes with frequency above 0.001 were detected in blood.

Graves' hyperthyroidism was deemed stable absent ophthalmopathy progression within 18 months. TCR beta CDR3 sequences were amplified from RNA transcripts. An initial round of RT-PCR targeting the TCR CDR3 relied on the HTBI primer set. MiXCR, applied by TCRdb to the multiplex PCR reads, yields one record per CDR3 protein. Of a few hundred thousand distinct CDR3 sequences listed, under 20% were seen once; the top ten hold 3% to 4%. The sequenced sample consisted of blood. The sequence was obtained from a young woman with Graves' hyperthyroidism.

The CDR3 sequence: CASIPGSSRDGYTF. CDR3 sequence (DNA): TGTGCCAGCATCCCAGGGTCGAGTCGGGATGGCTACACCTTC. The J gene is TRBJ1-2, the V gene TRBV19; a weak D match, TRBD1 (5 bases). This CDR3 is 14 amino acids long. The ends were cut back, 9 bases at V and 6 bases at J, with 20 bases in the middle. Germline-derived CDR1 and CDR2 are LNHDA and SQIVND (reference sequence).